Each of the 29 T cell receptor beta chains below was sequenced from the same sample in a study of T cell changes during pregnancy in multiple sclerosis. Clones were read by immunoSEQ multiplex PCR, and TCRdb kept only the in-frame ones, dropping some. The table has about 77,000 clones, about 91% seen once. The sample was peripheral blood, taken before pregnancy. The origin of the receptors is a female donor with multiple sclerosis, enrolled in a pregnancy study.

The table lists this clone with a count of one. The gene calls are TRBV11-2 and TRBJ1-3; 8 nucleotides align to TRBD1. From germline, CDR1 is SGHAT and CDR2 FQNNGV. The CDR3 totals 15 residues. The junction had 7 bases not matched to a gene; V was cut back by 4 bases and J by 5 bases. CDR3 DNA: TGTGCCAGCAGCTCCCGGACAGGGATTAGAAACACCATATATTTT. This codes for CASSSRTGIRNTIYF. Combining the CDR3 with reference TRBV11-2 and TRBJ1-3 gives the whole variable domain EAGVAQSPRYKIIEKRQSVAFWCNPISGHATLYWYQQILGQGPKLLIQFQNNGVVDDSQLPKDRFSAERLKGVDSTLKIQPAKLEDSAVYLCASSSRTGIRNTIYFGEGSWLTVV.

The chain combines TRBV30 with TRBJ2-3; 10 nucleotides match TRBD2. V trimming: 2 bases; J trimming: 4 bases; junction bases outside the gene matches: 9. In germline, CDR1 is GTSNPN, CDR2 SVGIG (reference sequence). The CDR3 has 16 amino acids. The CDR3 DNA reads TGTGCCTGGAGTTCCCAGCGGGGGGGCAGCGCAGATACGCAGTATTTT. Translation: CAWSSQRGGSADTQYF.

The chain couples TRBV30 to TRBJ1-4; the match to TRBD1 covers 7 bases. The CDR3 extends over 13 amino acids. Germline V CDR1 and CDR2: GTSNPN, SVGIG (reference sequence). After removal of 2 bases from V and 7 bases from J, the junction contained 4 bases not matched to a gene. The CDR3 reads CAWSYWDSEKLFF. In nucleotides, the CDR3 is TGTGCCTGGAGTTACTGGGACAGTGAAAAACTGTTTTTT.

The chain links TRBV2 to TRBJ1-2; 7 bases map to TRBD1. CDR1 and CDR2 (germline): SNHLY, FYNNEI. Trimming removed 6 bases from V and 3 bases from J; junction bases left unmatched: 16. The CDR3 extends over 17 amino acids. The CDR3 coding sequence is TGTGCCAGCAGAGGGGACAGCCTATGGCAGAAGGACTATGGCTACACCTTC. Translating it yields CASRGDSLWQKDYGYTF. Looking up the rest from reference TRBV2 and TRBJ1-2 gives the full variable domain: EPEVTQTPSHQVTQMGQEVILRCVPISNHLYFYWYRQILGQKVEFLVSFYNNEISEKSEIFDDQFSVERPDGSNFTLKIRSTKLEDSAMYFCASRGDSLWQKDYGYTFGSGTRLTVV.

J is TRBJ1-1 and V is TRBV6-5, with TRBD1 matching 7 bases. Germline loops: CDR1 MNHEY, CDR2 SVGAGI. The CDR3 sequence is 15 residues long. The V and J ends lost 5 bases and 3 bases, in that order; junction bases with no gene match: 9. CDR3 loop: CASSNRGVRDTEAFF. CDR3 DNA: TGTGCCAGCAGTAACAGGGGAGTTAGGGACACTGAAGCTTTCTTT.

The chain carries TRBV18 and TRBJ1-5; 7 bases agree with TRBD1. Trimming at V came to 7 bases and at J to 2 bases, leaving 5 bases not matched to a gene. This CDR3 is built from 14 residues. Germline CDR1 reads KGHSH; CDR2 reads LQKENI. This chain's CDR3 is CASCRQGGNQPQHF. In nucleotides, the CDR3 is TGTGCCAGCTGCCGACAGGGTGGCAATCAGCCCCAGCATTTT.

The chain carries TRBV2 and TRBJ2-7; tentatively, D is TRBD1 (5 bases). The CDR3 length is 14 residues. The ends were cut back, 5 bases at V and 2 bases at J, with 13 bases in the middle. CDR1 is SNHLY, CDR2 FYNNEI, per germline. The CDR3 loop reads CASSPTAYTYEQYF. The DNA for the CDR3 is TGTGCCAGCAGTCCGACAGCCTATACCTACGAGCAGTACTTC. Drawing the rest from reference TRBV2 and TRBJ2-7, the complete variable domain is EPEVTQTPSHQVTQMGQEVILRCVPISNHLYFYWYRQILGQKVEFLVSFYNNEISEKSEIFDDQFSVERPDGSNFTLKIRSTKLEDSAMYFCASSPTAYTYEQYFGPGTRLTVT.

The rearrangement joins TRBV7-9 to TRBJ2-3; the match to TRBD1 covers 8 bases. J was trimmed by 3 bases and V by 5 bases; bases with no gene match: 7. Germline CDR1 is SEHNR and CDR2 is FQNEAQ (reference sequence). The CDR3 runs 15 residues. The CDR3 sequence: CASSLGQGSTDTQYF. The CDR3 DNA sequence: TGTGCCAGCAGCCTAGGACAGGGTTCGACAGATACGCAGTATTTT.

In this sample, this clone turned up once. The rearrangement uses TRBV5-1 and TRBJ2-3; 10 positions agree with TRBD1. J lost 2 bases, V lost 4 bases, and 10 bases had no gene match. The CDR3 sequence is 17 residues long. Germline loops: CDR1 SGHRS, CDR2 YFSETQ. The CDR3 protein is CASSLSRGQGITDTQYF. The CDR3 DNA follows: TGCGCCAGCAGCCTCTCCAGGGGACAGGGGATCACAGATACGCAGTATTTT.

The chain has TRBV7-9 and TRBJ2-3, with 12 nucleotides matching TRBD2. The CDR3 is made up of 17 amino acids. Trimming took 4 bases from V and 4 from J; bases not matched to a gene: 9. In germline, CDR1 is SEHNR, CDR2 FQNEAQ (reference sequence). In DNA form, the CDR3 reads TGTGCCAGCAGCTCCAGGTGGGCTAGCGGGGGGGCAGATACGCAGTATTTT. It encodes CASSSRWASGGADTQYF.

This chain connects TRBV5-1 to TRBJ2-7; 9 bases align to TRBD1. The ends lost 0 bases at V and 6 bases at J; junction bases unmatched: 10. The CDR3 sequence is 16 residues long. Germline V gives CDR1 SGHRS, CDR2 YFSETQ. CDR3 DNA sequence: TGCGCCAGCAGCTTGGAAAGGGACAGGGTAGGGTTCGAGCAGTACTTC. It specifies CASSLERDRVGFEQYF.

The genes are TRBV4-1 and TRBJ1-2; no firm D call. CDR3 size: 14 residues. Germline CDR1 MGHRA, CDR2 YSYEKL. The germline V and J ends were trimmed by 1 base and 2 bases, with 8 bases remaining between them. The CDR3 DNA reads as TGCGCCAGCAGCCAAGTCGGCGGAAACTATGGCTACACCTTC. Protein: CASSQVGGNYGYTF.

Remarks on this clone: This sample also contains other DNA sequences that code for the same CDR3. The V and J genes are TRBV7-3 and TRBJ2-5; the D gene is possibly TRBD1 (6 bases). The V end was cut by 5 bases, the J end by 2 bases, with 12 bases between. Germline V gene sequence: CDR1 SGHTA, CDR2 FQGTGA. The length of the CDR3 is 14 residues. CDR3 DNA: TGTGCCAGCAGCCCCACAGGGTTGCAAGAGACCCAGTACTTC. Protein: CASSPTGLQETQYF.

J is TRBJ2-3 and V is TRBV10-3; TRBD2 matches at 9 bases. The V segment lost 4 bases and the J segment 3 bases; nucleotides outside the gene matches: 5. This CDR3 contains 15 residues. CDR1 and CDR2 (germline): ENHRY, SYGVKD. As DNA, the CDR3 is TGTGCCATCAGTGTGGCTAGCGGGGTTACAGATACGCAGTATTTT. Amino acid sequence: CAISVASGVTDTQYF.

The gene calls are TRBV7-9 and TRBJ1-1, with D tentatively TRBD1 (5 bases). V gave up 2 bases and J gave up 2 bases, with 9 bases separating them. Germline assignment: CDR1 SEHNR and CDR2 FQNEAQ (reference sequence). CDR3 length: 14 residues. The DNA for the CDR3 is TGTGCCAGCAGCTTATGGGGGGTAAACACTGAAGCTTTCTTT. Its translation: CASSLWGVNTEAFF.

V usage is TRBV5-4 and J usage is TRBJ1-3; 9 bases match TRBD1. The V segment lost 6 bases and the J segment 4 bases; nucleotides outside the gene matches: 8. The germline V gene encodes CDR1 SGHNT and CDR2 YYREEE (reference sequence). The CDR3 has 15 amino acids. The CDR3 DNA sequence: TGTGCCAGCACCGCCGGGACAGGGACCGGAAACACCATATATTTT. It translates to CASTAGTGTGNTIYF.

The V and J genes are TRBV20-1 and TRBJ2-3, with 7 bases identical to TRBD2. Germline V gene sequence: CDR1 DFQATT, CDR2 SNEGSKA (reference sequence). V lost 6 bases to trimming and J lost 7 bases; unmatched junction nucleotides: 4. The CDR3 covers 11 residues. The DNA of the CDR3 is TGCAGTGCCGCGCGGGGGTATACGCAGTATTTT. Residues: CSAARGYTQYF.

This clone was detected only once. The CDR3 DNA reads as TGCGCCAGCAGCCTAAGGGGGAGAGGGAACACTGAAGCTTTCTTT. Residues: CASSLRGRGNTEAFF. The chain links TRBV4-1 to TRBJ1-1, with D perhaps matching TRBD1 (6 bases). The CDR3 is 15 residues long. CDR1 and CDR2 from the germline V gene are MGHRA and YSYEKL. V gave up 4 bases and J gave up 1 base, with 13 bases separating them.

The DNA for the CDR3 is TGTGCCAGCAGTGACAGGGGAGCTTTCTTT. It is translated as CASSDRGAFF. The chain joins TRBV2 to TRBJ1-1; perhaps TRBD1 as D (6 bases). Trimming cost V 3 bases and J 10 bases, with 6 bases left between them. CDR3 length: 10 amino acids. Germline CDR1 and CDR2: SNHLY and FYNNEI.

The chain carries TRBV5-4 and TRBJ1-2; possible D gene TRBD1, 6 bases. The CDR3 is 16 amino acids. Trimming shortened V by 5 bases and J by 1 base, and 18 bases separated the two germline ends. The germline CDR1 and CDR2 sequences are SGHNT and YYREEE (reference sequence). The CDR3 nucleotides are TGTGCCAGCAGATTTGCAGGACAGATCCTTAACTATGGCTACACCTTC. This gives the protein CASRFAGQILNYGYTF.

This clone was seen a handful of times. V and J are TRBV30 and TRBJ2-5; D ambiguous. The germline V gene has CDR1 GTSNPN and CDR2 SVGIG (reference sequence). The CDR3 has 12 residues. Trimming shortened V by 3 bases and J by 4 bases, and 9 bases separated the two germline ends. CDR3 residues: CAWRYRRETQYF. CDR3 DNA: TGTGCCTGGAGATACAGACGAGAGACCCAGTACTTC.

This clone was observed a few times. This chain links TRBV6-5 with TRBJ1-6; unclear D gene. V was clipped by 8 bases and J by 7 bases, with 12 bases between them. The CDR3 totals 13 residues. CDR1 MNHEY and CDR2 SVGAGI come from the germline V gene. DNA for the CDR3: TGTGCCAGCGGACTGAGGATCAATTCACCCCTCCACTTT. Encoded protein: CASGLRINSPLHF.

This chain uses TRBV7-2 with TRBJ2-5, with D possibly matching TRBD2 (5 bases). Germline CDR1 SGHTA, CDR2 FQGNSA. Deletions cut 1 base from V and 2 bases from J, with 11 bases between. CDR3 size: 15 residues. The CDR3 nucleotides are TGTGCCAGCAGCTTAGGGGTCTCGGGGCAAGAGACCCAGTACTTC. Encoded protein: CASSLGVSGQETQYF.

The chain has TRBV7-8 and TRBJ1-2, with TRBD1 as a possible D gene (5 bases). This CDR3 has 15 amino acids. Germline V gives CDR1 SGHVS, CDR2 FQNEAQ. V lost 5 bases to trimming and J lost 5 bases, with 18 bases between them. The CDR3 reads CASSPQIGGGYGYTF. The CDR3 bases are TGTGCCAGCAGCCCCCAGATCGGGGGTGGGTATGGCTACACCTTC.

The chain employs TRBV7-2 and TRBJ2-7, with 7 positions matching TRBD1. J lost 3 bases, V lost 6 bases, and 2 bases had no gene match. The germline V gene encodes CDR1 SGHTA and CDR2 FQGNSA. This CDR3 has 12 residues. CDR3 bases: TGTGCCAGCAGACGGGACAGCTACGAGCAGTACTTC. Residues: CASRRDSYEQYF.

The chain is built from TRBV7-2 and TRBJ1-2, with D possibly matching TRBD1 (6 bases). CDR1 SGHTA and CDR2 FQGNSA come from the germline V gene. V was clipped by 1 base and J by 6 bases, with 9 bases between them. CDR3 length: 13 amino acids. The CDR3 protein is CASSLVDSHGYTF. In DNA, the CDR3 is TGTGCCAGCAGCTTAGTGGACAGTCATGGCTACACCTTC.

V and J are TRBV4-1 and TRBJ2-1; the D is unclear. This CDR3 is built from 13 residues. Trimming shortened V by 2 bases and J by 7 bases, and 9 bases separated the two germline ends. CDR1 and CDR2 (germline): MGHRA, YSYEKL. The CDR3 DNA follows: TGCGCCAGCAGCCAAAGGCGAGGAAATGAGCAGTTCTTC. It is translated as CASSQRRGNEQFF.

The V and J genes are TRBV6-6 and TRBJ1-1; D possibly corresponds to TRBD1 (5 bases). Trimming removed 8 bases from V and 3 bases from J, with 10 bases in between. The CDR3 is made up of 12 amino acids. Germline CDR1 reads MNHNY; CDR2 reads SVGAGI (reference sequence). This CDR3 reads CASRWGDTEAFF. The CDR3 coding sequence is TGTGCCAGCCGGTGGGGGGACACTGAAGCTTTCTTT.

The chain employs TRBV5-1 and TRBJ2-7, with 10 bases fitting TRBD1. Germline CDR1 reads SGHRS; CDR2 reads YFSETQ. V trimming: 3 bases; J trimming: 5 bases; junction bases outside the gene matches: 5. The length of the CDR3 is 14 residues. CDR3 coding DNA: TGCGCCAGCAGCTCGGGACAGGGGTCAAACGAGCAGTACTTC. This codes for CASSSGQGSNEQYF. Full variable domain (rest looked up from reference TRBV5-1 and TRBJ2-7): KAGVTQTPRYLIKTRGQQVTLSCSPISGHRSVSWYQQTPGQGLQFLFEYFSETQRNKGNFPGRFSGRQFSNSRSEMNVSTLELGDSALYLCASSSGQGSNEQYFGPGTRLTVT.